The present T cell receptor beta chain was sequenced within a study of blood T cell repertoires in COVID-19. The age range of participants was about 18 to 100 years, with residence in about two dozen US areas. Grouping used clinical history reported by participants in a survey and questionnaire. V lost 1 base, J lost 2 bases, and 15 bases lay in between. Germline V gene data show CDR1 as WNHNN and CDR2 as SYGVQD (reference sequence). The CDR3 extends over 16 amino acids. Sequenced by immunoSEQ multiplex PCR; TCRdb stores in-frame clones only, minus some. The sample yields 200,000 to 250,000 clones, 80% to 90% seen once.

The receptor comes from a woman in her 30s who had been exposed to COVID-19. The chain is built from TRBV10-1 and TRBJ2-7, with D possibly TRBD2 on 5 matching bases. The sequenced sample was PBMCs or T cells enriched from blood (not recorded which). The CDR3 region has the DNA TGCGCCAGCAGTGAGTACACGGTTCCAGCGGCCTACGAGCAGTACTTC. Protein sequence: CASSEYTVPAAYEQYF.